This TCR beta chain was captured in a study of tumor-infiltrating lymphocytes in localized non-small cell lung cancer. General study points: Not all patients were TCR sequenced, owing to tissue quantity.

Some clones are missing from TCRdb's copy, which holds only in-frame ones; the method was immunoSEQ multiplex PCR. The repertoire holds around 6,000 clones, around 81% seen once, with around a tenth in the top ten. As concerns this clone: As yet, its antigen is unknown.

The clonotype comes from a human donor with non-small cell lung cancer. What was sequenced was lung tumor tissue.

CDR3 DNA: TGTGCCAGCAGCGTCGGGGGGTATGGCTACACCTTC. The encoded protein is CASSVGGYGYTF. J is TRBJ1-2 and V is TRBV9; maybe TRBD1 (5 bases). The CDR3 length is 12 residues. Trimming left V 2 bases short and J 5 bases short, with 7 bases between. The germline V gene encodes CDR1 SGDLS and CDR2 YYNGEE. The entire variable domain, with the rest obtained from reference TRBV9 and TRBJ1-2, is as follows: DSGVTQTPKHLITATGQRVTLRCSPRSGDLSVYWYQQSLDQGLQFLIQYYNGEERAKGNILERFSAQQFPDLHSELNLSSLELGDSALYFCASSVGGYGYTFGSGTRLTVV.